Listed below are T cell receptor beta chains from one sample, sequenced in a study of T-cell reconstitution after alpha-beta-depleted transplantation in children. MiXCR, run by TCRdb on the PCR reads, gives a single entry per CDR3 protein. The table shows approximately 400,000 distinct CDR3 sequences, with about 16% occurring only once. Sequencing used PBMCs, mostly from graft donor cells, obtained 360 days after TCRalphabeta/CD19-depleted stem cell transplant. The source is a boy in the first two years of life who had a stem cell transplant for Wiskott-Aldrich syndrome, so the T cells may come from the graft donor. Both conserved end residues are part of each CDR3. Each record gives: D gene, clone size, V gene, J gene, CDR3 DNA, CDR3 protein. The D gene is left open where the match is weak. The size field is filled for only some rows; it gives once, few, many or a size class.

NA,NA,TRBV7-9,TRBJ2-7,TGTGCCAGCAGCCAGGACGGCGCTCTCGGGGAGCAGTACTTC,CASSQDGALGEQYF
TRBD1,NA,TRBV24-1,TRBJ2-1,TGTGCCACCAGTGATTTGGGGACAGACTACAATGAGCAGTTCTTC,CATSDLGTDYNEQFF
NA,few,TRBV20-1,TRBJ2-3,TGCAGTGCCCCAACGGGGGGCATCGCCCTTACGCAGTATTTT,CSAPTGGIALTQYF
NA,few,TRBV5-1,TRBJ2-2,TGCGCCAGCAGCTTGAAGACAGCTAGGACGTGGGGGGAGAACACCGGGGAGCTGTTTTTT,CASSLKTARTWGENTGELFF
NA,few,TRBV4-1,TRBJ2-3,TGCGCCAGCAGCCAAGTCACAGTAGCACATCATACGCAGTATTTT,CASSQVTVAHHTQYF
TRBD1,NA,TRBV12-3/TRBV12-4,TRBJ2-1,TGTGCCAGCAGGAGGACAGGGGTAAATGAGCAGTTCTTC,CASRRTGVNEQFF
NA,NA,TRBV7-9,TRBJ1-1,TGTGCCAGCAGCTTAAAGACAGCCTACTCTCCCCTTGAAGCTTTCTTT,CASSLKTAYSPLEAFF
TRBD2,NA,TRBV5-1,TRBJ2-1,TGCGCCAGCAGCGATTACCTAGCGGGGGGTTATGAGCAGTTCTTC,CASSDYLAGGYEQFF
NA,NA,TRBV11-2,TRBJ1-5,TGTGCCAGCAGCTTAGGCCCGCGTCAGCCCCAGCATTTT,CASSLGPRQPQHF
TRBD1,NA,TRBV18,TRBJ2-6,TGTGCCAGCTCACCTGGGACAGGGGGGCTCGGCGTCCTGACTTTC,CASSPGTGGLGVLTF
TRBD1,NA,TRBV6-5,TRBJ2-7,TGTGCCAGCAGTTACGGGGTTAACAGGGGGCGGAGGCGTTCCTACGAGCAGTACTTC,CASSYGVNRGRRRSYEQYF
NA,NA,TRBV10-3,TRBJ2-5,TGTGCCATCAGTGAGTTAAAAGAGACCCAGTACTTC,CAISELKETQYF
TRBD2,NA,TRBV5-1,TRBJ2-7,TGCGCCAGCAGCTCGAATGCAGCGGGGGCGACCTACGAGCAGTACTTC,CASSSNAAGATYEQYF
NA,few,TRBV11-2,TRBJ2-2,TGTGCCAGCAGCGAAGGGGTGTACACCGGGGAGCTGTTTTTT,CASSEGVYTGELFF
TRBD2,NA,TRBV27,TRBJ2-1,TGTGCCAGCAGTTTATCCCGCGGGAGGTGGGACAATGAGCAGTTCTTC,CASSLSRGRWDNEQFF
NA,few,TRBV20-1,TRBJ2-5,TGCAGTGCTAGGCGCGACTCAGACGAAGAGACCCAGTACTTC,CSARRDSDEETQYF
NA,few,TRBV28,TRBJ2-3,TGTGCCAGCAGATGGGGGCGCGAGGAGGATACGCAGTATTTT,CASRWGREEDTQYF
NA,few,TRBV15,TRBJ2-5,TGTGCCACCAGCAGAGATCACAGGGTGTGGGGGCGGCAGACCCAGTACTTC,CATSRDHRVWGRQTQYF
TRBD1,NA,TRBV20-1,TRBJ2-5,TGCAGTGCCCAGGGGACAGGTGGGGTGGAGACCCAGTACTTC,CSAQGTGGVETQYF
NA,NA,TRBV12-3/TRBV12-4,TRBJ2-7,TGTGCCAGCAGTCTTGAATCTCGACAGACTGGGAAGCAGTACTTC,CASSLESRQTGKQYF
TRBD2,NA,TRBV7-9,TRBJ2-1,TGTGCCAGCAGCCTTCAACTGGCGGGAGGGCCCCATGAGCAGTTCTTC,CASSLQLAGGPHEQFF
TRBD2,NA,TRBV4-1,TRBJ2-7,TGCGCCAGCAGCCACTCCTATGAGGGGACTAGATTATACGAGCAGTACTTC,CASSHSYEGTRLYEQYF
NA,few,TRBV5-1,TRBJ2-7,TGCGCCAGCAGCTTGCGTTTAGGGGAGTACGAGCAGTACTTC,CASSLRLGEYEQYF
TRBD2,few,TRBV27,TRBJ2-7,TGTGCCAGCAGTTATCCTTGGGGGGGTGAGCAGTACTTC,CASSYPWGGEQYF
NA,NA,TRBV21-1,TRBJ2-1,TGTGCCAGCACACCGATCTCCGGACTAGCGGGCAATGAGCAGTTCTTC,CASTPISGLAGNEQFF
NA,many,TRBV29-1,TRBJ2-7,TGCAGCATAATTAGCTTTCTGGACGAGCAGTACTTC,CSIISFLDEQYF
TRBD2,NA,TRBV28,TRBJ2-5,TGTGCCAGCAGTTTAGGGGGGGAACAAGAGACCCAGTACTTC,CASSLGGEQETQYF
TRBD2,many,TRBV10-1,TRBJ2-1,TGCGCCAGCAGTGTAGCGGGAGGACTTCGGAATGAGCAGTTCTTC,CASSVAGGLRNEQFF
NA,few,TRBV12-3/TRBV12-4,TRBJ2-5,TGTGCCAGCAGTTTTCGGTTTTCAGAGACCCAGTACTTC,CASSFRFSETQYF
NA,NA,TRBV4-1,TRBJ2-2,TGCGCCAGCAGCCAAGACCTGGGACCCGGGGAGCTGTTTTTT,CASSQDLGPGELFF
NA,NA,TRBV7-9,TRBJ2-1,TGTGCCAGCAGCTTAGAGGTATTGGCAGGGGATTACAATGAGCAGTTCTTC,CASSLEVLAGDYNEQFF
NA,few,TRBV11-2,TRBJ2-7,TGTGCCAGCAGCCCGCCCTGGGGGGAGCAGTACTTC,CASSPPWGEQYF
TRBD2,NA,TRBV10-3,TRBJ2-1,TGTGCCATCAGTGAGACCATTAGCGGGAGCTACAATGAGCAGTTCTTC,CAISETISGSYNEQFF
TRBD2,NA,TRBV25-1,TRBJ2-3,TGTGCCAGCATCAAACACCTAGGACTAGCGGGGGGGGCAGATACGCAGTATTTT,CASIKHLGLAGGADTQYF
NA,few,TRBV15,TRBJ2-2,TGTGCCACCAGCCCCCAGACCGGGGAGCTGTTTTTT,CATSPQTGELFF
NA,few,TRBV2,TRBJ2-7,TGTGCCAGCAGTGATTTTCGACAGACCAACTCCTACGAGCAGTACTTC,CASSDFRQTNSYEQYF
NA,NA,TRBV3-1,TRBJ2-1,TGTGCCAGCAGCCTCCTAAAGTGGCCTCCAAGGGGTGAGCAGTTCTTC,CASSLLKWPPRGEQFF
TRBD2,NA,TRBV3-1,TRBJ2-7,TGTGCCAGCAGCCGCATAAGTAGCGGGAGGGCTTCCTACGAGCAGTACTTC,CASSRISSGRASYEQYF
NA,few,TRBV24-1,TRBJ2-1,TGTGCCACCAGTGAGGGACGAGGGCGTACTTTCTACAATGAGCAGTTCTTC,CATSEGRGRTFYNEQFF
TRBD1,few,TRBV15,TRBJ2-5,TGTGCCACCAGCAGATCCTTAACAGGGGAAGAGACCCAGTACTTC,CATSRSLTGEETQYF
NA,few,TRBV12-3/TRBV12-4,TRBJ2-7,TGTGCCAGCAGTTTTGAGGGGAACGAGCAGTACTTC,CASSFEGNEQYF
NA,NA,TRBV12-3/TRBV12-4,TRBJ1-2,TGTGCCAGCAGCCTACGGACAATAAGCTACACCTTC,CASSLRTISYTF
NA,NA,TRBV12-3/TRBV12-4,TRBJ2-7,TGTGCCAGCAGTTCCAATGGGGTTTTTTACGAGCAGTACTTC,CASSSNGVFYEQYF
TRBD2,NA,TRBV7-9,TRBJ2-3,TGTGCCAGCAGCTACGGGACTAAGACAGATACGCAGTATTTT,CASSYGTKTDTQYF
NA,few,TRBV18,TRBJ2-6,TGTGCCAGCTCACCACCGTTTACCATCTCTGGGGCCAACGTCCTGACTTTC,CASSPPFTISGANVLTF
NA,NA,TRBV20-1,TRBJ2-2,TGCAGTGCTAGGTTGCCTCAAAACACCGGGGAGCTGTTTTTT,CSARLPQNTGELFF
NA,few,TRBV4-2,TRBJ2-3,TGTGCCAGCAGCCAAGCCCCGGGGAAGGGGTTAAGAAGAGATACGCAGTATTTT,CASSQAPGKGLRRDTQYF
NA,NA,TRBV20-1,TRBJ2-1,TGCAGTGCTAGGAGGGGGGGCCTCTCCTACAATGAGCAGTTCTTC,CSARRGGLSYNEQFF
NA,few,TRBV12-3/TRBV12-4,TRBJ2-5,TGTGCCAGCAGTTTACGGGAGATGGAGACCCAGTACTTC,CASSLREMETQYF
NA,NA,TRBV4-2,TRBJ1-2,TGTGCCAGCAGCCAAGCGGGGGGAATTAGCTATGGCTACACCTTC,CASSQAGGISYGYTF
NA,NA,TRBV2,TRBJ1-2,TGTGCCAGCAGTGGGGGGGCTCAAGGCTACACCTTC,CASSGGAQGYTF
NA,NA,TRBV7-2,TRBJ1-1,TGTGCCAGCAGCTCGGAGGGACAGAACACTGAAGCTTTCTTT,CASSSEGQNTEAFF
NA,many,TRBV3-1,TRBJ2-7,TGTGCCAGCAGCCTACCGGGACTCCATGAGCAGTACTTC,CASSLPGLHEQYF
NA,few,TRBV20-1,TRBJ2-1,TGCAGTGCGGATTTCAGGGCCTCCTACAATGAGCAGTTCTTC,CSADFRASYNEQFF
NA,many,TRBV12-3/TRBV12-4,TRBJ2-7,TGTGCCAGCAGCTTGAGGCGGACCTACGAGCAGTACTTC,CASSLRRTYEQYF
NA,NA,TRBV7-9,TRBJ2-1,TGTGCCAGCAGCTCCAGACAGCGCAGCTCCTACAATGAGCAGTTCTTC,CASSSRQRSSYNEQFF
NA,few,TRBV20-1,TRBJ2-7,TGCAGTACAAGAGGAGAAGTTTCCTACGAGCAGTACTTC,CSTRGEVSYEQYF
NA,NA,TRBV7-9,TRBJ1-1,TGTGCCAGCAGCTTAGTTGATAACACTGAAGCTTTCTTT,CASSLVDNTEAFF
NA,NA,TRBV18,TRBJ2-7,TGTGCCAGCTCACCACCGAGGCAGGGTATTGGATACGAGCAGTACTTC,CASSPPRQGIGYEQYF